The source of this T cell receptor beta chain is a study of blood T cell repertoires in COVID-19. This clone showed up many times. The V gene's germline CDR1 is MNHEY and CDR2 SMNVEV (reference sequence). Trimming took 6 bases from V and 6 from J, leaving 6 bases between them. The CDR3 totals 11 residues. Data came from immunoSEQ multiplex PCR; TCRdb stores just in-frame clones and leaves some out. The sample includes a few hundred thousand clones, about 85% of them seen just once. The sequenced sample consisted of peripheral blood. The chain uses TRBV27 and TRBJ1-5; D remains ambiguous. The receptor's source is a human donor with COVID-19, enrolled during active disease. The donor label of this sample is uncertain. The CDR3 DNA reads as TGTGCCAGCAGCACTATTCAGCCCCAGCATTTT. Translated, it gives CASSTIQPQHF.